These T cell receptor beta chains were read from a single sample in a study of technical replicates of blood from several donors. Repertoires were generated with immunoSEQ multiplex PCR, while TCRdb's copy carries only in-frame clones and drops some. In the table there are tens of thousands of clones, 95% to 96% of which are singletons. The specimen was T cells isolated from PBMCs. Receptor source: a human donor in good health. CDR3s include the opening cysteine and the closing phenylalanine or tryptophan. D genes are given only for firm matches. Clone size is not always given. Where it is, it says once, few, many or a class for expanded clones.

CDR3nt: TGTGCCAGCAGTTCATCGGCGATACAGTCTGGAAACACCATATATTTT; CDR3aa: CASSSSAIQSGNTIYF; v_gene: TRBV6-5; abundance: NA; j_gene: TRBJ1-3; d_gene: NA
CDR3nt: TGTGCCAGTAGTATCTCTGGGGGCGCGGTTCAGCCCCAGCATTTT; CDR3aa: CASSISGGAVQPQHF; v_gene: TRBV19; abundance: NA; j_gene: TRBJ1-5; d_gene: NA
CDR3nt: TGTGCCATCAGTGCCCAAGGCTGGACAGGGGGAGGCAATCAGCCCCAGCATTTT; CDR3aa: CAISAQGWTGGGNQPQHF; v_gene: TRBV10-3; abundance: NA; j_gene: TRBJ1-5; d_gene: TRBD1
CDR3nt: TGTGCCAGCAGTGACAGGGGTATCTATGGCTACACCTTC; CDR3aa: CASSDRGIYGYTF; v_gene: TRBV28; abundance: NA; j_gene: TRBJ1-2; d_gene: TRBD1
CDR3nt: TGCGCCAGCAGCGCGGGACAGGGTACCTACGAGCAGTACTTC; CDR3aa: CASSAGQGTYEQYF; v_gene: TRBV5-1; abundance: NA; j_gene: TRBJ2-7; d_gene: TRBD1
CDR3nt: TGTGCCAGCAGCGTCATAACTAGGGCGAACACCGGGGAGCTGTTTTTT; CDR3aa: CASSVITRANTGELFF; v_gene: TRBV11-2; abundance: NA; j_gene: TRBJ2-2; d_gene: NA
CDR3nt: TGCGCCAGCAGCTTGGGTGACAGACAACCCTACGAGCAGTACTTC; CDR3aa: CASSLGDRQPYEQYF; v_gene: TRBV5-1; abundance: NA; j_gene: TRBJ2-7; d_gene: NA
CDR3nt: TGCGCCAGCAGTCCCCTAGCGGGAAGGGAGACCCAGTACTTC; CDR3aa: CASSPLAGRETQYF; v_gene: TRBV4-1; abundance: NA; j_gene: TRBJ2-5; d_gene: TRBD2
CDR3nt: TGCGCCAGCAGCCAACCAACGGGACATAGTAAACATGAGCAGTTCTTC; CDR3aa: CASSQPTGHSKHEQFF; v_gene: TRBV4-1; abundance: NA; j_gene: TRBJ2-1; d_gene: NA
CDR3nt: TGTGCCAGTAGTAAGACGCCCCGGACAGGGGTATATTCTTTCTACGAGCAGTACTTC; CDR3aa: CASSKTPRTGVYSFYEQYF; v_gene: TRBV19; abundance: NA; j_gene: TRBJ2-7; d_gene: TRBD1
CDR3nt: TGTGCCAGCAGTTCCTCGTTCAAGCAGTACTTC; CDR3aa: CASSSSFKQYF; v_gene: TRBV6-5; abundance: NA; j_gene: TRBJ2-7; d_gene: NA
CDR3nt: TGTGCCAGCAGCCGGGGAACTCAAGAGACCCAGTACTTC; CDR3aa: CASSRGTQETQYF; v_gene: TRBV5-5; abundance: NA; j_gene: TRBJ2-5; d_gene: NA
CDR3nt: TGTGCCAGTAGTCGGCAAGCGACAGTTGGGAATGAAAAACTGTTTTTT; CDR3aa: CASSRQATVGNEKLFF; v_gene: TRBV19; abundance: many; j_gene: TRBJ1-4; d_gene: NA
CDR3nt: TGTGCCAGCAGCTACAGTCGGCGGAGCGGGACATCCTACGAGCAGTACTTC; CDR3aa: CASSYSRRSGTSYEQYF; v_gene: TRBV7-9; abundance: NA; j_gene: TRBJ2-7; d_gene: NA
CDR3nt: TGTGCCAGCAGCCCATCGAGAGGGTTGGGCGGGGGGGCCTTGGGAGAGCAGTACTTC; CDR3aa: CASSPSRGLGGGALGEQYF; v_gene: TRBV7-9; abundance: NA; j_gene: TRBJ2-7; d_gene: TRBD2
CDR3nt: TGTGCCAGCAGCCAAAGACTAGACCGAGAAAACATTCAGTACTTC; CDR3aa: CASSQRLDRENIQYF; v_gene: TRBV4-2; abundance: NA; j_gene: TRBJ2-4; d_gene: NA
CDR3nt: TGTGCCAGCAGTTACACCGGGGGGAGCACTGAAGCTTTCTTT; CDR3aa: CASSYTGGSTEAFF; v_gene: TRBV6-5; abundance: NA; j_gene: TRBJ1-1; d_gene: NA
CDR3nt: TGCGCCAGCAGCTTGGCCCCAGGAACCCTCAGGCCCCAGCATTTT; CDR3aa: CASSLAPGTLRPQHF; v_gene: TRBV5-1; abundance: NA; j_gene: TRBJ1-5; d_gene: NA
CDR3nt: TGTGCCAGCAGCTTAGGGACTAGCGGGAGCAAGGGGACCCAGTACTTC; CDR3aa: CASSLGTSGSKGTQYF; v_gene: TRBV7-9; abundance: NA; j_gene: TRBJ2-5; d_gene: TRBD2
CDR3nt: TGCGCCAGCAGGAGACAGGGGGCCTACGAGCAGTACTTC; CDR3aa: CASRRQGAYEQYF; v_gene: TRBV10-2; abundance: once; j_gene: TRBJ2-7; d_gene: TRBD1
CDR3nt: TGTGCCAGCAGCCCAATCCGTTGGGGGGGGGTTTCTCCTTACAATGAGCAGTTCTTC; CDR3aa: CASSPIRWGGVSPYNEQFF; v_gene: TRBV11-2; abundance: NA; j_gene: TRBJ2-1; d_gene: TRBD2
CDR3nt: TGTGCCAGCAGCGACGGGACAGTCTATGGCTACACCTTC; CDR3aa: CASSDGTVYGYTF; v_gene: TRBV7-9; abundance: once; j_gene: TRBJ1-2; d_gene: TRBD1
CDR3nt: TGCAGCGTTGTGAGAAGGGTGGGGCCCAATGAGCAGTTCTTC; CDR3aa: CSVVRRVGPNEQFF; v_gene: TRBV29-1; abundance: NA; j_gene: TRBJ2-1; d_gene: NA
CDR3nt: TGTGCCAGTAGTACGTACTCGACCTACGAGCAGTACTTC; CDR3aa: CASSTYSTYEQYF; v_gene: TRBV19; abundance: NA; j_gene: TRBJ2-7; d_gene: NA
CDR3nt: TGTGCCAGCAGTTTATTACAGACAGGGGGAGGTCAGCCCCAGCATTTT; CDR3aa: CASSLLQTGGGQPQHF; v_gene: TRBV28; abundance: NA; j_gene: TRBJ1-5; d_gene: TRBD1
CDR3nt: TGTGCCAGCAGTTTAGGAGGGGCTAAAGGCTACACCTTC; CDR3aa: CASSLGGAKGYTF; v_gene: TRBV27; abundance: NA; j_gene: TRBJ1-2; d_gene: NA
CDR3nt: TGTGCCAGCAGCGCCGGGGGGGCGGGCTCTAATGAAAAACTGTTTTTT; CDR3aa: CASSAGGAGSNEKLFF; v_gene: TRBV9; abundance: once; j_gene: TRBJ1-4; d_gene: NA
CDR3nt: TGTGCCAGCACCTCGGGACAGGAGTATGGCTACACCTTC; CDR3aa: CASTSGQEYGYTF; v_gene: TRBV27; abundance: NA; j_gene: TRBJ1-2; d_gene: TRBD1
CDR3nt: TGCGCCAGCAGAAACGGACAGTTCCTCTACGAGCAGTACTTC; CDR3aa: CASRNGQFLYEQYF; v_gene: TRBV5-1; abundance: NA; j_gene: TRBJ2-7; d_gene: NA
CDR3nt: TGTGCCAGCCGCCAGGGCCCTAGCTCCTACAATGAGCAGTTCTTC; CDR3aa: CASRQGPSSYNEQFF; v_gene: TRBV6-5; abundance: NA; j_gene: TRBJ2-1; d_gene: NA
CDR3nt: TGTGCCAGCAGCCTTTGGGCTAGCGGGAGGGCCGGCTACAATGAGCAGTTCTTC; CDR3aa: CASSLWASGRAGYNEQFF; v_gene: TRBV11-2; abundance: NA; j_gene: TRBJ2-1; d_gene: TRBD2
CDR3nt: TGCAGCGTTGAGCGTCCCGGGTCCTCCTCCTACGAGCAGTACTTC; CDR3aa: CSVERPGSSSYEQYF; v_gene: TRBV29-1; abundance: NA; j_gene: TRBJ2-7; d_gene: NA
CDR3nt: TGTGCCAGCAGTACCCCAGCGGTTTTCCTTAACTATGGCTACACCTTC; CDR3aa: CASSTPAVFLNYGYTF; v_gene: TRBV28; abundance: NA; j_gene: TRBJ1-2; d_gene: NA
CDR3nt: TGTGCCAGTAGCAGGACACGGTTTGACATTCAGTACTTC; CDR3aa: CASSRTRFDIQYF; v_gene: TRBV19; abundance: NA; j_gene: TRBJ2-4; d_gene: NA
CDR3nt: TGTGCCAGTAGTCTACGACTAGCGGGGGCAGATACGCAGTATTTT; CDR3aa: CASSLRLAGADTQYF; v_gene: TRBV19; abundance: NA; j_gene: TRBJ2-3; d_gene: TRBD2
CDR3nt: TGTGCCAGCAGTTACGGGACAGGGATTGGCGAGCAGTACTTC; CDR3aa: CASSYGTGIGEQYF; v_gene: TRBV6-5; abundance: NA; j_gene: TRBJ2-7; d_gene: TRBD1
CDR3nt: TGTGCCAGCAGCTTAGCCCGTCTAGTTTCGGAGACCCAGTACTTC; CDR3aa: CASSLARLVSETQYF; v_gene: TRBV7-8; abundance: NA; j_gene: TRBJ2-5; d_gene: NA
CDR3nt: TGCGCCAGCAGTGAGGGTCGGGACTATGGCTACACCTTC; CDR3aa: CASSEGRDYGYTF; v_gene: TRBV10-1; abundance: NA; j_gene: TRBJ1-2; d_gene: NA
CDR3nt: TGTGCCAGCTCATCCGGACAGGGGTTGTCCATGAACACTGAAGCTTTCTTT; CDR3aa: CASSSGQGLSMNTEAFF; v_gene: TRBV18; abundance: NA; j_gene: TRBJ1-1; d_gene: TRBD1
CDR3nt: TGCAGCGTTGTACAAGAGGACTATGGCTACACCTTC; CDR3aa: CSVVQEDYGYTF; v_gene: TRBV29-1; abundance: NA; j_gene: TRBJ1-2; d_gene: NA
CDR3nt: TGCGCCAGCAGCGGGACAGGGGGGTCCTACGAGCAGTACTTC; CDR3aa: CASSGTGGSYEQYF; v_gene: TRBV10-2; abundance: NA; j_gene: TRBJ2-7; d_gene: TRBD1
CDR3nt: TGTGCCAGCAGTTCCCGGCTAGCGGGAGCCGGGAACGAGCAGTACTTC; CDR3aa: CASSSRLAGAGNEQYF; v_gene: TRBV6-6; abundance: once; j_gene: TRBJ2-7; d_gene: TRBD2
CDR3nt: TGTGCCAGCAGCTTGGACAGTCGGGGAGCTTTCTTT; CDR3aa: CASSLDSRGAFF; v_gene: TRBV5-4; abundance: once; j_gene: TRBJ1-1; d_gene: NA
CDR3nt: TGTGCCACCAGCAGAGCCACCGGGACAGTTTACGAGCAGTACTTC; CDR3aa: CATSRATGTVYEQYF; v_gene: TRBV15; abundance: NA; j_gene: TRBJ2-7; d_gene: TRBD1
CDR3nt: TGCGCCAGCGGGACAGGGGGCACAGATACGCAGTATTTT; CDR3aa: CASGTGGTDTQYF; v_gene: TRBV5-1; abundance: NA; j_gene: TRBJ2-3; d_gene: TRBD1
CDR3nt: TGTGCCAGCAGCTTAGGTCAGATCTACGAGCAGTACTTC; CDR3aa: CASSLGQIYEQYF; v_gene: TRBV11-2; abundance: NA; j_gene: TRBJ2-7; d_gene: NA
CDR3nt: TGTGCCAGCAGCGGCTCCAGCGGAATTGGAACAGATACGCAGTATTTT; CDR3aa: CASSGSSGIGTDTQYF; v_gene: TRBV9; abundance: NA; j_gene: TRBJ2-3; d_gene: NA
CDR3nt: TGTGCCAGCTCACCGACGGCTAGCTACGAGCAGTACTTC; CDR3aa: CASSPTASYEQYF; v_gene: TRBV18; abundance: NA; j_gene: TRBJ2-7; d_gene: NA
CDR3nt: TGTGCCAGCAGTTACTCCTTAGGCGGGCTGAACACTGAAGCTTTCTTT; CDR3aa: CASSYSLGGLNTEAFF; v_gene: TRBV6-5; abundance: NA; j_gene: TRBJ1-1; d_gene: NA
CDR3nt: TGCGCCAGCAGCTTGGAGGGGCGGGAGACCCAGTACTTC; CDR3aa: CASSLEGRETQYF; v_gene: TRBV5-1; abundance: NA; j_gene: TRBJ2-5; d_gene: NA
CDR3nt: TGTGCTAGTGGCAGAGGACAGGTTAACACTGAAGCTTTCTTT; CDR3aa: CASGRGQVNTEAFF; v_gene: TRBV12-5; abundance: NA; j_gene: TRBJ1-1; d_gene: TRBD1
CDR3nt: TGTGCCAGCAGCCCGAGGGACAGGGAGGACACTGAAGCTTTCTTT; CDR3aa: CASSPRDREDTEAFF; v_gene: TRBV7-3; abundance: NA; j_gene: TRBJ1-1; d_gene: TRBD1
CDR3nt: TGTGCCAGCAGTTCCGGGGGGAACTATGGCTACACCTTC; CDR3aa: CASSSGGNYGYTF; v_gene: TRBV28; abundance: NA; j_gene: TRBJ1-2; d_gene: NA
CDR3nt: TGTGCCAGCAGTCCCCCGGGAACAGATACGCAGTATTTT; CDR3aa: CASSPPGTDTQYF; v_gene: TRBV27; abundance: NA; j_gene: TRBJ2-3; d_gene: NA
CDR3nt: TGTGCCACCAGCAGAGCCGGCGGAGGGCACACTGAAGCTTTCTTT; CDR3aa: CATSRAGGGHTEAFF; v_gene: TRBV15; abundance: NA; j_gene: TRBJ1-1; d_gene: NA
CDR3nt: TGTGCCAGCGGGGGACAGACCTCCTACGAGCAGTACTTC; CDR3aa: CASGGQTSYEQYF; v_gene: TRBV2; abundance: NA; j_gene: TRBJ2-7; d_gene: TRBD1
CDR3nt: TGTGCCAGCAATAGCGGGAGGCCGAACACCGGGGAGCTGTTTTTT; CDR3aa: CASNSGRPNTGELFF; v_gene: TRBV28; abundance: NA; j_gene: TRBJ2-2; d_gene: TRBD2